These 20 T cell receptor beta chains were all obtained from the same sample, sequenced in a study of sequential checkpoint blockade in melanoma. The sample's treatment: randomized to nivolumab then ipilimumab (arm A) or the reverse (arm B). Assay: immunoSEQ multiplex PCR; the TCRdb copy retains only in-frame clones and omits some. Of about 8,400 clones in the sample, roughly 90% were seen once. Sequences were derived from CD8+ T cells sorted from blood (inferred from file names), sampled from a patient given nivolumab and ipilimumab in sequence. These receptors came from a human donor with melanoma.

The genes are TRBV5-6 and TRBJ2-7; D remains unclear. The CDR3 runs 14 residues. From germline, CDR1 is SGHDT and CDR2 YYEEEE. V dropped 4 bases and J dropped 2 bases, with 13 bases sitting between them. The CDR3 coding sequence is TGTGCCAGCAGCCCAGAAAACGTCCCCTACGAGCAGTACTTC. It specifies CASSPENVPYEQYF.

The CDR3 DNA reads TGTGCCAGCAGCGTAGGGCAGGGGGCTTCGAACTATGGCTACACCTTC. It yields the protein CASSVGQGASNYGYTF. The chain uses TRBV9 and TRBJ1-2; 8 nucleotides align to TRBD1. The CDR3 is made up of 16 amino acids. Germline CDR1 is SGDLS and CDR2 is YYNGEE. Trimming removed 0 bases from V and 2 bases from J; junction bases left unmatched: 6. The complete variable domain, with remaining parts taken from reference TRBV9 and TRBJ1-2, reads DSGVTQTPKHLITATGQRVTLRCSPRSGDLSVYWYQQSLDQGLQFLIQYYNGEERAKGNILERFSAQQFPDLHSELNLSSLELGDSALYFCASSVGQGASNYGYTFGSGTRLTVV.

The chain is built from TRBV4-1 and TRBJ1-5; D call uncertain. The germline V gene has CDR1 MGHRA and CDR2 YSYEKL. The V end lost 0 bases, the J end lost 0 bases, and 9 bases lay between the germline ends. The CDR3 extends over 16 amino acids. As DNA, the CDR3 is TGCGCCAGCAGCCAAGATCGCTTCGGTAGCAATCAGCCCCAGCATTTT. Protein: CASSQDRFGSNQPQHF.

The chain carries TRBV11-2 and TRBJ1-3; the D is unclear. Germline lookup yields CDR1 SGHAT and CDR2 FQNNGV. CDR3 length: 14 residues. V was shortened by 4 bases and J by 0 bases, with 7 bases between the two germline ends. CDR3 nucleotide sequence: TGTGCCAGCAGCTCCTTTCCCTCTGGAAACACCATATATTTT. Translation gives CASSSFPSGNTIYF.

This clone has a single count. The chain joins TRBV4-1 to TRBJ1-2; D not certain. Germline lookup yields CDR1 MGHRA and CDR2 YSYEKL. This CDR3 has 16 amino acids. Trimming left V 1 base short and J 0 bases short, with 12 bases between. The CDR3 loop is CASSQGYSISNYGYTF. CDR3 nucleotides: TGCGCCAGCAGCCAAGGATACAGTATTTCTAACTATGGCTACACCTTC.

This chain connects TRBV30 to TRBJ2-7; D ambiguous. Per germline, CDR1 GTSNPN and CDR2 SVGIG (reference sequence). The ends were cut back, 0 bases at V and 3 bases at J, with 6 bases in the middle. This CDR3 is built from 12 residues. The CDR3: CAWSVSDYEQYV. The CDR3 DNA reads TGTGCCTGGAGTGTCTCGGACTACGAGCAGTACGTC.

The table lists this clone with a few counts. The gene calls are TRBV11-2 and TRBJ2-1, with D tentatively TRBD2 (6 bases). V was pared by 5 bases and J by 15 bases, with 17 bases between. The CDR3 contains 12 residues. Germline V CDR1 and CDR2: SGHAT, FQNNGV. The chain's CDR3 is CASSPRLEVPFF. In DNA form, the CDR3 reads TGTGCCAGCAGCCCTAGACTAGAGGTCCCGTTCTTC.

CDR3: CASSVAASRNTEAFF. The CDR3 DNA follows: TGTGCCAGCAGCGTAGCTGCGAGTAGGAACACTGAAGCTTTCTTT. V gene TRBV9 combines with J gene TRBJ1-1; no reliable D call. The CDR3 has 15 residues. Germline CDR1 SGDLS, CDR2 YYNGEE. V lost 0 bases, J lost 1 base, and 10 bases lay in between.

This clone showed up just once. The J gene is TRBJ2-7, the V gene TRBV5-4; the match to TRBD2 covers 7 bases. CDR3 length: 14 residues. The V gene end was trimmed by 6 bases and the J gene end by 2 bases; junction bases not matched to a gene: 8. The germline CDR1 and CDR2 sequences are SGHNT and YYREEE (reference sequence). This CDR3 reads CASTEWGGPYEQYF. The CDR3 DNA reads TGTGCCAGCACCGAGTGGGGGGGACCCTACGAGCAGTACTTC.

The chain couples TRBV7-9 to TRBJ1-2; D is uncertain. CDR1 is SEHNR and CDR2 is FQNEAQ in the germline V gene (reference sequence). The CDR3 contains 13 residues. V shed 5 bases and J shed 4 bases, with 11 bases lying between them. This CDR3 is CASSRTDPYGYTF. The DNA of the CDR3 is TGTGCCAGCAGCCGGACTGACCCCTATGGCTACACCTTC.

V is TRBV2 and J is TRBJ2-7, with 13 bases matching TRBD2. Trimming cost V 6 bases and J 7 bases; bases outside gene matches: 12. Germline CDR1 SNHLY, CDR2 FYNNEI. The CDR3 sequence is 16 residues long. DNA of the CDR3: TGTGCCAGCAGCTGGACTAGCGGGAGTCCCCTAGGGGAGCAGTACGTC. Translating it yields CASSWTSGSPLGEQYV.

J is TRBJ2-7 and V is TRBV19, with 14 positions matching TRBD2. The germline V gene has CDR1 LNHDA and CDR2 SQIVND (reference sequence). This CDR3 comprises 15 residues. V lost 5 bases to trimming and J lost 5 bases; unmatched junction nucleotides: 5. The CDR3 protein is CASSLGTSGSHEQYF. The CDR3 nucleotides are TGTGCCAGTAGTCTTGGGACTAGCGGGAGCCACGAGCAGTACTTC.

The CDR3 sequence: CASSLGQGTYNEQFF. The CDR3 region has the DNA TGCGCCAGCAGCCTAGGACAGGGGACCTACAATGAGCAGTTCTTC. The chain employs TRBV10-2 and TRBJ2-1; 9 bases match TRBD1. Germline V gene lookup returns CDR1 WSHSY and CDR2 SAAADI. With V trimmed by 6 bases and J by 2 bases, 5 bases remained unmatched. This CDR3 is built from 15 residues.

This chain joins TRBV4-1 and TRBJ2-1, with TRBD2 matching over 10 bases. This CDR3 has 18 amino acids. The germline gives CDR1 MGHRA, CDR2 YSYEKL. V gave up 3 bases and J gave up 6 bases; unmatched junction bases: 14. The CDR3 here is CASSHQPYLAGEGNEQFF. The CDR3 region has the DNA TGCGCCAGCAGCCACCAGCCCTATCTAGCGGGAGAAGGCAATGAGCAGTTCTTC.

This chain links TRBV6-1 with TRBJ2-7; a weak D match, TRBD1 (5 bases). The CDR3 is 13 amino acids. The germline V gene encodes CDR1 MNHNS and CDR2 SASEGT. The V and J ends lost 6 bases and 0 bases respectively, with 9 bases between them. In DNA, the CDR3 is TGTGCCAGCAGGCAGGGATTCTCCTACGAGCAGTACGTC. Its translation is CASRQGFSYEQYV.

The chain's CDR3 is CASSESNYEQYV. CDR3 coding DNA: TGCGCCAGCAGTGAGTCCAACTACGAGCAGTACGTC. This rearrangement joins TRBV10-2 to TRBJ2-7, with no clear D. This CDR3 is 12 amino acids long. The germline V and J ends were trimmed by 0 bases and 3 bases, with 3 bases remaining between them. The germline V gene encodes CDR1 WSHSY and CDR2 SAAADI.

The rearrangement joins TRBV29-1 to TRBJ2-7; TRBD2 aligns across 10 bases. Germline CDR1 reads SQVTM; CDR2 reads ANQGSEA. V dropped 7 bases and J dropped 7; count of bases not matched to a gene: 10. The CDR3 is made up of 13 amino acids. The CDR3, as DNA: TGCAGCGGCGGGACTAGCGCCGGGGGGGAGCAGTACGTC. Translating it yields CSGGTSAGGEQYV.

The rearrangement joins TRBV9 to TRBJ2-1; tentative D call: TRBD2 (5 bases). The CDR3 contains 15 residues. V was trimmed by 3 bases and J by 0 bases, leaving 10 bases between them. The germline V gene encodes CDR1 SGDLS and CDR2 YYNGEE. In nucleotides, the CDR3 is TGTGCCAGCAGCGAGGGCGGGCGCTCCTACAATGAGCAGTTCTTC. Encoded protein: CASSEGGRSYNEQFF.

In its sample, this clone was seen once. CDR3 in amino acids: CAISGGLDNFYEQYF. Here the CDR3 DNA reads TGTGCCATCAGCGGGGGTTTGGACAACTTCTACGAGCAGTACTTC. The rearrangement joins TRBV10-3 to TRBJ2-7; possibly TRBD2 for D (6 bases). The CDR3 has 15 amino acids. V gave up 6 bases and J gave up 3 bases, with 18 bases separating them. Germline V gene data show CDR1 as ENHRY and CDR2 as SYGVKD.

This chain joins TRBV7-9 and TRBJ1-2, with TRBD1 matching over 7 bases. The germline CDR1 and CDR2 sequences are SEHNR and FQNEAQ (reference sequence). The CDR3 is 13 residues long. J lost 11 bases, V lost 0 bases, and 6 bases had no gene match. The DNA of the CDR3 is TGTGCCAGCAGCTTAGCCAAACAGGGGCCTTACACCTTC. Its protein is CASSLAKQGPYTF.